This TCR beta chain was documented in a study of CD8 T cells in ankylosing spondylitis. Study-level findings and limits: What appeared characteristic of ankylosing spondylitis blood was a TCR beta motif of eight highly homologous variants.

This clonotype was counted a few times. Its matching antigen is unknown. TCRdb reanalysed the 5' RACE reads using MiXCR and keeps one entry per CDR3 protein. This sample has about 440,000 distinct CDR3 sequences; about a sixth occur once, and the top ten carry approximately 0.97%. Sequencing used blood, either unsorted or a sorted T cell fraction (not recorded which). The TCR comes from a male donor with ankylosing spondylitis.

As DNA, the CDR3 is TGTGCCAGCAGCCCTGGACAGCTAACTAATGAAAAACTGTTTTTT. This gives the protein CASSPGQLTNEKLFF. The rearrangement joins TRBV5-5 to TRBJ1-4, with D possibly being TRBD1 (6 bases). The V end lost 4 bases, the J end lost 1 base, and 11 bases lay between the germline ends. This CDR3 is built from 15 residues. Germline lookup yields CDR1 SGHKS and CDR2 YYEKEE (reference sequence).